The subject of this entry is one T cell receptor beta chain. Its antigen is unidentified. This entry comes from a study of cytomegalovirus exposure and HLA in healthy donors. Whole-study context: Of all 400 or so donors who were genotyped, roughly 81% belonged to the Caucasian-associated ancestry cluster.

Losses at the gene ends were 6 bases for V and 0 bases for J; bases not matched to a gene: 12. Germline values: CDR1 ENHRY, CDR2 SYGVKD. The CDR3 contains 18 residues. Broader study findings: Fewer N-insertions than the approximately 680-donor mean were reportedly shown by an Asian-associated ancestry cluster in a later analysis. The analysis excluded some indistinguishable V segments, including TRBV6-2 and TRBV6-3.

The PCR ran on 60 Vbeta and 13 Jbeta primers. Only in-frame clones appear in the TCRdb table, and some are missing; sequencing was by immunoSEQ multiplex PCR. The sample gives about 150,000 clones, 88% of which show up once; around 0.54% is in the top ten. Sequencing was done on a sample of PBMCs. This clonotype was sampled from a woman in her thirties or forties in good health and CMV-seronegative. The V gene is TRBV10-3, the J gene TRBJ2-1, with 9 positions matching TRBD2. In DNA form, the CDR3 reads TGTGCCATCAGGGCCTCGCGGGAGGGCGAAGTCTCCTACAATGAGCAGTTCTTC. Its protein product is CAIRASREGEVSYNEQFF.